This T cell receptor (beta chain) stems from a study of graft-versus-host responses after intestinal transplantation. This clone was seen only once. Stimulators, around 200,000 irradiated and violet-dye-labeled cells, were plated with around 200,000 CFSE-labeled responder cells. Measured with immunoSEQ multiplex PCR; TCRdb has only the in-frame clones, and not every one. The repertoire has 5,500 to 6,000 clones, 33% of them found once; the top ten carry 25% to 35%. The sequencing used alloreactive CD8+ T cells from a mixed lymphocyte reaction culture, collected before intestinal transplant. Subset of the sample: CFSE-low proliferating T cells sorted from approximately six-day pre-transplant mixed lymphocyte reaction (GvH or HvG direction). This receptor was taken from a human patient who received an intestinal transplant.

CDR3 residues: CASSLRGGAAYEQYF. In DNA, the CDR3 is TGTGCCAGCAGCTTAAGGGGGGGGGCTGCCTACGAGCAGTACTTC. The chain has TRBV7-3 and TRBJ2-7; D might be TRBD2 (7 bases). The germline gives CDR1 SGHTA, CDR2 FQGTGA. Trimming left V 1 base short and J 2 bases short, with 12 bases between. The CDR3 extends over 15 amino acids.